This T cell receptor beta chain appears in the sequencing data of a study of T cells expressing NK-cell markers (dated by TCRdb to 2018 to 2020). In terms of the full investigation: Fewer than ten donors provided sorted CD3+CD56+NKG2C+, CD3+CD56+NKG2C- and CD3+CD56-NKG2C+ T-cell subsets, whose TCR beta-chain repertoires were profiled. Seven of the eight sequenced donors were HCMV-seropositive and one was HCMV-seronegative. All eight donors whose samples were sequenced were randomly selected healthy volunteers, three of them men and five women. Illumina HiSeq 2000/2500, MiSeq or NextSeq was used to sequence libraries as 2 x 150 bp reads.

Of note for this clonotype: What antigen it recognizes has not been identified.

HCMV-specific IgG was detected in serum with a commercial ELISA kit to determine HCMV serostatus. Ficoll density gradient centrifugation was used to isolate peripheral blood mononuclear cells from blood. The sample was run on an Illumina HiSeq 2000. TCR beta cDNA libraries were made by 5'RACE template switching that added a universal primer site and unique molecular identifiers. Priming for cDNA synthesis came from the TCR beta constant segment, and two successive PCR amplification steps followed. Regarding the original processing steps: Reads were demultiplexed and grouped by UMI with MIGEC, and clonotypes were assembled and quantified with MiTCR. To remove erroneous sequences, TCR cDNA sequences were retained only when supported by two or more reads. The tcR package was used for downstream repertoire analysis, with clonotypes matched between fractions based on CDR3 nucleotide sequence plus V segment. VDJmatch was used to annotate antigen specificity against VDJdb, with one amino acid substitution allowed in CDR3. TCRdb reprocessed the reads into one record per CDR3 protein sequence, lacking DNA. Here the V and J calls rest on TCRdb's processing, not on the authors' analysis. The sample table on file contains more than 120,000 distinct CDR3 sequences. The ten biggest clones cover 9% to 15% of the sample.

Including cysteine and phenylalanine, the CDR3 has 12 amino acids. The entry carries no DNA sequence. Overall study results and their limits: Those dominant clonotypes were again the most abundant among CD3+CD56-NKG2C+ cells in a few donors, at roughly 25-65%. It remained unclear whether the expanded NKG2C-expressing T cell clones were specific for HCMV antigens. In several donors, the dominant CD3+CD56+NKG2C+ clonotypes were found to rank among the top 10 CD8+ clonotypes and to make up roughly 1.0-8% of CD8+ T cells.

This sequence was found in a man aged 18 to 30 in good health. Donor details come from another sample of the same person, matched by shared clones. Source material: blood T cells: a sorted CD56 or NKG2C T cell subset, CD4+ or CD8+ T cells, or bulk PBMC T cells (not recorded which). The chain employs TRBV12-3 or TRBV12-4 and TRBJ2-3; TCRdb selects TRBD2, and the lack of DNA leaves this call unchecked. For the CDR3, the sequence is CASTIGGNTQYF.